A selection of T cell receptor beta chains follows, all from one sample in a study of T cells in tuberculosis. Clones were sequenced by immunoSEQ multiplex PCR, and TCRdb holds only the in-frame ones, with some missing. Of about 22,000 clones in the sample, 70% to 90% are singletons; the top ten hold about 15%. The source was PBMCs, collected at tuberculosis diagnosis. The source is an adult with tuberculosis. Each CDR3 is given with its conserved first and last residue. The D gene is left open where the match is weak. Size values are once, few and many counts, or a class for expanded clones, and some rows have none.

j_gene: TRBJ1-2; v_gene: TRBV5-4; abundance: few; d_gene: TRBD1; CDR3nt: TGTGCCAGCAGCCCCCGGGACAGGGAGCATGGCTACACCTTC; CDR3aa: CASSPRDREHGYTF
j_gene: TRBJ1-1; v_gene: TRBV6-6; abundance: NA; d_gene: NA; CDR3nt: TGTGCCAGCAGTTGGGGACAGAACACTGAAGCTTTCTTT; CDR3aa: CASSWGQNTEAFF
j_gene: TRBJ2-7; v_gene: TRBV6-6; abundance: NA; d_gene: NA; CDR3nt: TGTGCCAGCAGTTCCGCGGCGACATCCCGGGGCGAGCAGTACTTC; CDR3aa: CASSSAATSRGEQYF
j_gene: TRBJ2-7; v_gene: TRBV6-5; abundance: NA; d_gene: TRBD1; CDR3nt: TGTGCCAGCAGACGGACAGGGGCTAGGGAGCAGTACTTC; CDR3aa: CASRRTGAREQYF
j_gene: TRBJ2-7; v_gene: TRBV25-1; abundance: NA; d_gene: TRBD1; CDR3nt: TGTGCCAGCAGTGAATCTGAGGGACAGGGGGCGTCGAAGAAGCAGTACTTC; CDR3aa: CASSESEGQGASKKQYF
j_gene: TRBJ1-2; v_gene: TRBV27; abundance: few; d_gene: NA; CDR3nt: TGTGCCAGCAGTTTAGCAGGGGTCGATGGCTACACCTTC; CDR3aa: CASSLAGVDGYTF
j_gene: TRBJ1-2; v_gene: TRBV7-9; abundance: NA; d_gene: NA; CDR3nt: TGTGCCAGCAGCCCGGGACTTCAGTATGGCTACACCTTC; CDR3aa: CASSPGLQYGYTF
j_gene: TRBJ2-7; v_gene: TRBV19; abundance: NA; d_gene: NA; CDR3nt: TGTGCCAGTAGTATAGCAGGTAGCTCCTACGAGCAGTACTTC; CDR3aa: CASSIAGSSYEQYF
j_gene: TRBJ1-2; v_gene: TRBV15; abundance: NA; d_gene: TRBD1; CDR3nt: TGTGCCACCAGCAGAGATCTGGAGGGGGCTGGGGGCGGCTACACCTTC; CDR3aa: CATSRDLEGAGGGYTF
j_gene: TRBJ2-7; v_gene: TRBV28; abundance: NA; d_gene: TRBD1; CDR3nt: TGTGCCAGCAGGGCGTCCGACAGGGCCCACGAGCAGTACTTC; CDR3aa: CASRASDRAHEQYF
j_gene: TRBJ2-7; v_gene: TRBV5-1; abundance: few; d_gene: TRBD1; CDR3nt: TGCGCCAGCAGCCAAACCGGGACAGGGGGGTACGAGCAGTACTTC; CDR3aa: CASSQTGTGGYEQYF
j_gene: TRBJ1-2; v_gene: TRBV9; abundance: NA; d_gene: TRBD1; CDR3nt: TGTGCCAGCAGCCCACAGGGGGCTACCTATGGCTACACCTTC; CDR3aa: CASSPQGATYGYTF
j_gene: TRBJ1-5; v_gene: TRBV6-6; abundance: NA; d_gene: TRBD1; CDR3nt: TGTGCCAGCACTCTTGGGGACAGGGGACAGCCCCAGCATTTT; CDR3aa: CASTLGDRGQPQHF
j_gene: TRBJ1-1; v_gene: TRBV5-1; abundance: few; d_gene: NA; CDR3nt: TGCGCCAGCAGCAAGGACTTGGCACTTTCCAGGGGGAACACTGAAGCTTTCTTT; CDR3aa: CASSKDLALSRGNTEAFF
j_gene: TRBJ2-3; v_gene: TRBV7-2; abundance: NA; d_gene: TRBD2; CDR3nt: TGTGCCAGCAGCTTACAGCTAGCGGGGGGACCCACAGATACGCAGTATTTT; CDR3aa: CASSLQLAGGPTDTQYF
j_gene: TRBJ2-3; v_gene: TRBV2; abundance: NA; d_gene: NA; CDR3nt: TGTGCCAGGGATTTGGGACGGGACAAGGATACGCAGTATTTT; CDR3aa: CARDLGRDKDTQYF
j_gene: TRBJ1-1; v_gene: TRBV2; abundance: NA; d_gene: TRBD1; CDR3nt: TGTGCCAGCAGCAGGACAGGGAGGGACACTGAAGCTTTCTTT; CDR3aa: CASSRTGRDTEAFF
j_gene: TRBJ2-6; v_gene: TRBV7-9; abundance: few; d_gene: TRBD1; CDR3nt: TGTGCCAGCAGCTCTCCGGGACAGGCGTCTGGGGCCAACGTCCTGACTTTC; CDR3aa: CASSSPGQASGANVLTF
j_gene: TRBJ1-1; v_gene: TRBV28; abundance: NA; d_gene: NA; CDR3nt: TGTGCCAGCAGTCTCACTGCCTTGAACACTGAAGCTTTCTTT; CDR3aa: CASSLTALNTEAFF
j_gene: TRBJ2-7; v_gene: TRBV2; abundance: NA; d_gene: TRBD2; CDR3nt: TGTGCCAGCCTACTAGCGGGAGGCGAGCAGTACTTC; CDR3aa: CASLLAGGEQYF
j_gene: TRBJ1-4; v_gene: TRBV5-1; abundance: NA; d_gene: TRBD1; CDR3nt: TGCGCCAGCAGCCCCCTGGGACAGGAGGGTGAAAAACTGTTTTTT; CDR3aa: CASSPLGQEGEKLFF
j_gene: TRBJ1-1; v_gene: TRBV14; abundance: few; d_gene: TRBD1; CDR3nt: TGTGCCAGCAGCCAGACAGGGTTCGGCACTGAAGCTTTCTTT; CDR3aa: CASSQTGFGTEAFF
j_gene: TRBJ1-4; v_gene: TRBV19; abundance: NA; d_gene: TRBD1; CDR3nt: TGTGCCAGTAGCACCGACAGGGTGGGGGAAAAACTGTTTTTT; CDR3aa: CASSTDRVGEKLFF
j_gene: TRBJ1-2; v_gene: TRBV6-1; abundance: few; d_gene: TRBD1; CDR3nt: TGTGCCAGCAGTGCAAACACAGGGGGGAAGGATGGCTACACCTTC; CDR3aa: CASSANTGGKDGYTF
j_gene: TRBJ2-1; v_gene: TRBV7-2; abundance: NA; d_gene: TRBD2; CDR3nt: TGTGCCAGCAGCTTAACTAGCGGGAGGCCGAATGAGCAGTTCTTC; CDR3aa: CASSLTSGRPNEQFF
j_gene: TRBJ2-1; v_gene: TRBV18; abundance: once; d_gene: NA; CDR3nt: TGTGCCAGCTCACCGCCACTAGGATACAATGAGCAGTTCTTC; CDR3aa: CASSPPLGYNEQFF
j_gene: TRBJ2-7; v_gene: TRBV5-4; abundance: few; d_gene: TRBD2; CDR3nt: TGTGCCCTGGGGAGGACTAGCGGGAGCGAGCAGTACTTC; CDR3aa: CALGRTSGSEQYF
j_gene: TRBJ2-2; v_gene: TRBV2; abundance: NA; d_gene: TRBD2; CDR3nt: TGTGCCAGCAGAGCAAATAGCGGGGCAACCGGGGAGCTGTTTTTT; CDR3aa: CASRANSGATGELFF
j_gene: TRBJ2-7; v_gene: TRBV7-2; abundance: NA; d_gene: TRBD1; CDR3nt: TGTGCCAGCAGCTCTGTGACAGGGGGCCAATACGAGCAGTACTTC; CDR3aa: CASSSVTGGQYEQYF
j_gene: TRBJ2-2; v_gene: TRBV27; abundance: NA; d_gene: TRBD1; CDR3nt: TGTGCCAGCAGTTTAAACTCCGGGACAGGGGCCTTTCAAGTCGGGGAGCTGTTTTTT; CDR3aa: CASSLNSGTGAFQVGELFF
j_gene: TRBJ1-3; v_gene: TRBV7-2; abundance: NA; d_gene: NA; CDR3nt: TGTGCCAGCAGCTTAGTCGGTGGGGGACTCTCTGGAAACACCATATATTTT; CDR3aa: CASSLVGGGLSGNTIYF
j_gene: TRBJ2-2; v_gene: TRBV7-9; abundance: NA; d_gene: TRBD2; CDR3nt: TGTGCCAGCCCGACTAGCGGGAGACCCGACACCGGGGAGCTGTTTTTT; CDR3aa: CASPTSGRPDTGELFF
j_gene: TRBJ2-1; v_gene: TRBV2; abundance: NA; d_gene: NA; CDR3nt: TGTGCCAGCAATGAATCCAGATCCTACAATGAGCAGTTCTTC; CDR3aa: CASNESRSYNEQFF
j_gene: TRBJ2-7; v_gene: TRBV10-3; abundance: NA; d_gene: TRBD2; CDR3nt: TGTGCCATCGGGGGGACTAGCGGGGTCTCGGGGGAGCAGTACTTC; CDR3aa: CAIGGTSGVSGEQYF
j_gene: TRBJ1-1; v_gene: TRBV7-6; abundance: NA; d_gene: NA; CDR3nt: TGTGCCAGCAGCTTGAGAGGAGGCACTGAAGCTTTCTTT; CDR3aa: CASSLRGGTEAFF
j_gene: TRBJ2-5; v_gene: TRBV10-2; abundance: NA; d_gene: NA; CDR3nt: TGCGCCAGCAGAATAAACACAGCAGGCACCCAGTACTTC; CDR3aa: CASRINTAGTQYF
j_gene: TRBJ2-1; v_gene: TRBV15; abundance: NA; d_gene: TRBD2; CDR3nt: TGTGCCACCAGCAGAGATAGGGCGGGGGGAGAGCAGTTCTTC; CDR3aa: CATSRDRAGGEQFF
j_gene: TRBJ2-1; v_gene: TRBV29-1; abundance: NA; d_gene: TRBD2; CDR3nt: TGCAGCGGGGATTCTAGCGGGCCCAAGCCCACTTACAATGAGCAGTTCTTC; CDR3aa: CSGDSSGPKPTYNEQFF
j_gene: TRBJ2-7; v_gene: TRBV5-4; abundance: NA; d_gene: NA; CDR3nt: TGTGCCAGCAGCTTGTGGGGAGGAAAGTCCGAGCAGTACTTC; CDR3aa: CASSLWGGKSEQYF
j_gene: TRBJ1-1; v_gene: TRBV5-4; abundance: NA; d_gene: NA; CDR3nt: TGTGCCAGCAGCTTGTCAAGCCTCACTGAAGCTTTCTTT; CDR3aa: CASSLSSLTEAFF
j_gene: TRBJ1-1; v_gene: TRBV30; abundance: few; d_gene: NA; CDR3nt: TGTGCCTGCAAGGGGGATTGGGAGGGGAACACTGAAGCTTTCTTT; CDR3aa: CACKGDWEGNTEAFF